Listed here are 2 T cell receptor beta chains from one sample, sequenced in a study of human T cells and chemical hapten exposure. Specified time point: patch test 1, 2 weeks after DPC sensitization. Sample treatment: therapeutic diphenylcyclopropenone sensitization with weekly scalp DPC. TCRdb re-called the RACE reads through MiXCR, storing one row per CDR3 protein. The sample holds about 100,000 distinct CDR3 sequences, approximately 9.9% seen once. The starting material was whole blood, obtained in connection with sensitization to the hapten diphenylcyclopropenone (DPC). Receptor source: a middle-aged woman with alopecia areata. Some clones in this sample may be carry-over from other donors' samples.

Worth noting for this clonotype: One end of the junction fails to match germline, which may point to a read error. This rearrangement joins TRBV6-5 to TRBJ1-1, with no clear D. The CDR3 totals 15 residues. Germline V gene data show CDR1 as MNHEY and CDR2 as SVGAGI. CDR3 protein: CGSSSRHRGGTEAFF. The CDR3 bases are TGTGGCAGCAGTAGCCGCCACAGAGGCGGCACTGAAGCTTTCTTT.

The chain has TRBV3-1 and TRBJ2-7; 7 positions agree with TRBD2. The V and J ends lost 3 bases and 0 bases, in that order; junction bases with no gene match: 8. The CDR3 length is 16 residues. CDR1 LGHDT and CDR2 YNNKEL come from the germline V gene (reference sequence). The CDR3 coding sequence is TGTGCCAGCAGCCACAGCCCCGGGAGGAGCTCCTACGAGCAGTACTTC. Translation gives CASSHSPGRSSYEQYF.